This record concerns one T cell receptor (beta chain) sequence. No antigen is known for it. PCR primers comprised 60 Vbeta and 13 Jbeta primers. Authors' analysis steps: Per a later analysis, the number of unique TCR beta chains was roughly 87 million, of which about 11 million were shared. The data were produced by immunoSEQ multiplex PCR, yet TCRdb's version contains in-frame clones alone and is incomplete. The DNA gave D and trimming, while V, J and clone size come from that table. The sample contains around 120,000 clones, around a tenth of which appear only once. The sample is drawn from a study of cytomegalovirus exposure and HLA in healthy donors. Findings and limits, study-wide: Analyses of presence and absence presupposed an approximately uniform sequencing depth across donors. In a later analysis, at a false discovery rate of 0.05, roughly 18,000 TCR beta sequences were associated with HLA alleles. A later analysis found that most CMV-associated TCR beta chains appeared HLA-restricted.

Trimming took 5 bases from V and 5 from J; bases not matched to a gene: 13. Germline values: CDR1 SGHVS, CDR2 FQNEAQ. This CDR3 is 18 amino acids long. The receptor's source is a man between 25 and 39 years old in good health and CMV-seronegative. The sample consisted of PBMCs. The chain employs TRBV7-8 and TRBJ2-5; 14 nucleotides agree with TRBD2. The CDR3 coding sequence is TGTGCCAGCAGCCCCCCGGGACTAGCGGGAGACCTCCCGGAGACCCAGTACTTC. It codes for CASSPPGLAGDLPETQYF.